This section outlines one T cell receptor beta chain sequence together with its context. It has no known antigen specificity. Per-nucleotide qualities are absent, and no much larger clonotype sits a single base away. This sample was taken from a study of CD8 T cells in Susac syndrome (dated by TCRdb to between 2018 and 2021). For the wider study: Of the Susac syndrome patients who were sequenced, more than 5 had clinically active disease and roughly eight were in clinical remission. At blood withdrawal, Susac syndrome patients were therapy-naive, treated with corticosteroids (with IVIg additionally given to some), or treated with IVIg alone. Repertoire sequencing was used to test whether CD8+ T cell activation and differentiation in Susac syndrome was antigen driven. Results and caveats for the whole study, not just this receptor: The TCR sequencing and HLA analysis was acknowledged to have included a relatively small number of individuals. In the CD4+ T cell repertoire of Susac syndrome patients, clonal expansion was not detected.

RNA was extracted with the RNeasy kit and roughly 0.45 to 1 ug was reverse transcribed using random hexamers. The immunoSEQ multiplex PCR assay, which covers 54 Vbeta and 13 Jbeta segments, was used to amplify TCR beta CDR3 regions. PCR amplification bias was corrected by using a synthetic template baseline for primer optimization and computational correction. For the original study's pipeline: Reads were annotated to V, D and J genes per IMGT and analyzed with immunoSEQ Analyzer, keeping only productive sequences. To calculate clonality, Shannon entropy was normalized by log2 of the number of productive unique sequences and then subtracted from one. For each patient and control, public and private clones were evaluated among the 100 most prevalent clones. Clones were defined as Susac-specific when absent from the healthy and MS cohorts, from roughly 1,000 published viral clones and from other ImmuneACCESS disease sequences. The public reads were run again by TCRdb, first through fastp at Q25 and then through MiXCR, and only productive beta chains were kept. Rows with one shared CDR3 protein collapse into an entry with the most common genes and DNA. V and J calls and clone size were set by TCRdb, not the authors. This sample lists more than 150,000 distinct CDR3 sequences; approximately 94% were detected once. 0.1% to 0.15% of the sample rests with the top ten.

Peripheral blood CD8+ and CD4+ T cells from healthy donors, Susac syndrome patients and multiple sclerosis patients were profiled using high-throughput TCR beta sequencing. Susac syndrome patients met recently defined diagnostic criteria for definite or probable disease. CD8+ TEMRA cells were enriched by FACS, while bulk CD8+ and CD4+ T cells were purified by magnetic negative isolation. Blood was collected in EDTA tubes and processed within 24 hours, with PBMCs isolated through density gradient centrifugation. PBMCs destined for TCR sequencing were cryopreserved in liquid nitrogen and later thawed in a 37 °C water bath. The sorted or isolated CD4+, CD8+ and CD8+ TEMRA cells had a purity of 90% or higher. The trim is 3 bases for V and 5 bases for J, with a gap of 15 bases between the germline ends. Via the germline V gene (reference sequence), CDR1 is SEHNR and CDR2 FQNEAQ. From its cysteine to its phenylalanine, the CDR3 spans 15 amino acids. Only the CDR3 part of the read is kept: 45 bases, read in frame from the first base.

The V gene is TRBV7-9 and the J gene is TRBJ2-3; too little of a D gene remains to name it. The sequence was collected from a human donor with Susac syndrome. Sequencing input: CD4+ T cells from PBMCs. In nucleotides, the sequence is TGTGCCAGCAGCTTCACCATGGATCCCGGAGATACGCAGTATTTT. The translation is CASSFTMDPGDTQYF.